This T cell receptor (beta chain) was obtained from a study of human T cells and chemical hapten exposure. Overall study context: It was small differences in pooled library volume that mainly caused per-sample TCR yields to vary. Study-wide results and limits: TCRs exceeding 1 in 1000 frequency stayed unchanged with DPC sensitization.

This clonotype occurred a few times. Its cognate antigen is unknown. Unfractionated whole blood served as the source for total RNA extraction. Unique molecular identifiers were linked by the library to individual cDNA molecules. Under the authors' procedure: Samples had a median of 95,638 TCRs, ranging about 20,000 to 700,000. Via MiXCR, TCRdb re-called the 5' RACE reads, giving one row per CDR3 protein. In this record, the V and J calls reflect TCRdb's handling and not the investigators' own analysis. The sample shows over 70,000 distinct CDR3 sequences, around 15% of them seen only once. This CDR3 contains 14 residues. The V segment lost 6 bases and the J segment 5 bases; nucleotides outside the gene matches: 5.

This TCR was recovered from a female donor in good health. V usage is TRBV12-3 or TRBV12-4 and J usage is TRBJ2-5, with 11 positions matching TRBD2. The CDR3 protein is CASRTSGAGETQYF. As DNA, the CDR3 is TGTGCCAGCAGGACTAGCGGGGCCGGTGAGACCCAGTACTTC.